This TCR beta chain was documented in a study of cytomegalovirus exposure and HLA in healthy donors. This CDR3 has 13 residues. CDR1 and CDR2 from the germline V gene are MGHDK and SYGVNS. Trimming at V came to 5 bases and at J to 9 bases, leaving 7 bases not matched to a gene. Sequencing used immunoSEQ multiplex PCR; TCRdb keeps in-frame clones, though not all of them. The data show about 360,000 clones, around 86% seen once. Sequencing was done on a sample of PBMCs. The chain joins TRBV25-1 to TRBJ2-3; 8 bases map to TRBD2. This clonotype was sampled from a young woman in good health and CMV-seronegative. The CDR3: CASSRDGRETQYF. DNA of the CDR3: TGTGCCAGCAGTCGGGACGGGAGGGAGACGCAGTATTTT.